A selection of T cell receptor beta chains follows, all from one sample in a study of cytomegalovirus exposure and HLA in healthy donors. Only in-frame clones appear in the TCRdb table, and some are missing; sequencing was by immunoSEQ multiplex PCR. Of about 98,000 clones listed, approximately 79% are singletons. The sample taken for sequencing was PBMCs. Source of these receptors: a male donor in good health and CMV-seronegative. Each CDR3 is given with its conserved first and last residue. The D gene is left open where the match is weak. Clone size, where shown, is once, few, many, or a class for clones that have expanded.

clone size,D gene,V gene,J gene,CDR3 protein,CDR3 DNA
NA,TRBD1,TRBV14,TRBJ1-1,CASSSTGGTEAFF,TGTGCCAGCAGCTCTACAGGGGGCACTGAAGCTTTCTTT
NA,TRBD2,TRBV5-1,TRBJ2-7,CASSLPGLASSNEQYF,TGCGCCAGCAGCTTGCCGGGACTAGCTTCGAGTAACGAGCAGTACTTC
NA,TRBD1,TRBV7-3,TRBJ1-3,CASSLTGTGSGNTIYF,TGTGCCAGCAGCTTAACAGGGACAGGGTCTGGAAACACCATATATTTT
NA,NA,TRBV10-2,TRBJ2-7,CASSLQDSYEQYF,TGCGCCAGCAGTTTACAGGACTCCTACGAGCAGTACTTC
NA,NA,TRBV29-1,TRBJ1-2,CSVEGKGIANYGYTF,TGCAGCGTTGAGGGGAAGGGGATAGCTAACTATGGCTACACCTTC
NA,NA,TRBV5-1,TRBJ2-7,CASSLGQTLFYEQYF,TGCGCCAGCAGTTTAGGACAGACCTTATTCTACGAGCAGTACTTC
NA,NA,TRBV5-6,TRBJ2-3,CASSLVPSTDTQYF,TGTGCCAGCAGCTTGGTCCCGAGCACAGATACGCAGTATTTT
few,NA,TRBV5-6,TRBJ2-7,CASSLGRSSYEQYF,TGTGCCAGCAGCTTGGGCCGGAGCTCCTACGAGCAGTACTTC
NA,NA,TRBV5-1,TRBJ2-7,CASSQKTQGNEQYF,TGCGCCAGCAGCCAGAAAACTCAGGGTAACGAGCAGTACTTC
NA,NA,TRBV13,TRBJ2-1,CASSLSGNYNEQFF,TGTGCCAGCAGCTTATCCGGGAACTACAATGAGCAGTTCTTC
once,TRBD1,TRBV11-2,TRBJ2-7,CASSQTRDRFSYEQYF,TGTGCCAGCAGCCAAACAAGGGACAGGTTCTCCTACGAGCAGTACTTC
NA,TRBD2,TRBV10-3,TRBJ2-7,CAISEGLAGGPGEQYF,TGTGCCATCAGTGAGGGGCTAGCGGGAGGGCCTGGCGAGCAGTACTTC
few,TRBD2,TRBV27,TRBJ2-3,CASSLWLSGSSTDTQYF,TGTGCCAGCAGTTTATGGCTTAGCGGGAGTAGCACAGATACGCAGTATTTT
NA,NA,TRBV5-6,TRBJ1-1,CASSVSGVRNTEAFF,TGTGCCAGCAGCGTCTCGGGAGTCAGGAACACTGAAGCTTTCTTT
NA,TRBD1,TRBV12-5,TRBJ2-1,CASGVGQGVYNEQFF,TGTGCTAGTGGGGTGGGACAGGGGGTTTACAATGAGCAGTTCTTC
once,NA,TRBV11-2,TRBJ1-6,CASSLQGNSPLHF,TGTGCCAGCAGCCTTCAGGGAAATTCACCCCTCCACTTT
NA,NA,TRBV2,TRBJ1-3,CASRARGGNTIYF,TGTGCCAGCAGGGCCAGAGGGGGAAACACCATATATTTT
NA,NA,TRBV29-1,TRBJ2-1,CSVAGSSSYNEQFF,TGCAGCGTTGCCGGGAGCAGCTCCTACAATGAGCAGTTCTTC
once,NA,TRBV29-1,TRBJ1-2,CSVEVDRNYGYTF,TGCAGCGTTGAAGTGGACAGAAACTATGGCTACACCTTC
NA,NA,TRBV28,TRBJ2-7,CASTSDSIPREQYF,TGTGCCAGCACCAGTGACAGTATCCCACGAGAGCAGTACTTC
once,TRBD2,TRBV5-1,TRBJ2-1,CASSLGTSGKDEQFF,TGCGCCAGCAGCTTGGGGACTAGCGGGAAAGATGAGCAGTTCTTC
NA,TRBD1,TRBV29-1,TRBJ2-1,CSVVQGAINNEQFF,TGCAGCGTTGTTCAGGGGGCTATAAACAATGAGCAGTTCTTC
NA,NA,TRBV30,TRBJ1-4,CAWSGGTNEKLFF,TGTGCCTGGAGCGGGGGTACTAATGAAAAACTGTTTTTT
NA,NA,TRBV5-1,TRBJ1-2,CASSNPPVYGYTF,TGCGCCAGCAGCAACCCCCCGGTCTATGGCTACACCTTC
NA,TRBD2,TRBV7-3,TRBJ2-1,CASSLKGTSGSSYNEQFF,TGTGCCAGCAGCTTAAAAGGGACTAGCGGGAGCTCCTACAATGAGCAGTTCTTC
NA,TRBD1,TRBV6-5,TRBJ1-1,CASSLDRATEAFF,TGTGCCAGCAGCCTAGACAGGGCTACTGAAGCTTTCTTT
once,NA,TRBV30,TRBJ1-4,CAWSESGLINEKLFF,TGTGCCTGGAGTGAATCGGGACTGATTAATGAAAAACTGTTTTTT
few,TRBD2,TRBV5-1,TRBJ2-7,CASSLGAGGYEQYF,TGCGCCAGCAGCTTGGGTGCGGGAGGGTACGAGCAGTACTTC
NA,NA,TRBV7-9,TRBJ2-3,CASSHISDSTDTQYF,TGTGCCAGCAGCCATATCTCAGATAGCACAGATACGCAGTATTTT
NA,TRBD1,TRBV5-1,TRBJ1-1,CASSLDRGAGEAFF,TGCGCCAGCAGCCTGGACAGGGGCGCGGGTGAAGCTTTCTTT